These 12 T cell receptor beta chains were sequenced from one sample in a study of shared clonotypes between healthy human individuals. The table came from immunoSEQ multiplex PCR; TCRdb's copy has only in-frame clones and leaves some out. The table shows 1.5 million to 2.5 million clones, with over 85% occurring only once. In the naive CD8 group, cells lacked CD45RO and were positively selected for CCR7, so terminally differentiated effector memory CD45RA+ cells were left out. Input material: naive CD8+ T cells sorted from blood. The receptors were gathered from a man between 18 and 29 years old in good health.

The rearrangement uses TRBV10-2 and TRBJ1-1; a possible D gene is TRBD1 (5 bases). Germline CDR1 is WSHSY and CDR2 is SAAADI. CDR3 length equals 13 residues. Trimming cost V 2 bases and J 5 bases, with 9 bases left between them. Written as DNA, the CDR3 is TGCGCCAGCAGTGAGACCTGGGGGACTGAAGCTTTCTTT. It translates to CASSETWGTEAFF.

Only a few counts were recorded for this clone. The genes are TRBV2 and TRBJ2-7; no clear D. Trimming took off 2 bases at V and 1 base at J, with 3 bases between the two ends. Germline V gene data show CDR1 as SNHLY and CDR2 as FYNNEI. The CDR3 loop spans 12 amino acids. This chain's CDR3 is CASSEMSYEQYF. CDR3 DNA: TGTGCCAGCAGTGAAATGTCCTACGAGCAGTACTTC.

The rearrangement uses TRBV6-5 and TRBJ1-4; D gene unclear. CDR3 length: 15 residues. Trimming stripped 5 bases from V and 3 bases from J, with 13 bases between. Germline CDR1 and CDR2: MNHEY and SVGAGI. CDR3 DNA sequence: TGTGCCAGCAGTCCGGAAAGTGCGGCTAATGAAAAACTGTTTTTT. It codes for CASSPESAANEKLFF.

About this clone itself: Within the sample, other DNA sequences also encode this same CDR3. This chain connects TRBV4-1 to TRBJ2-7, with 10 bases fitting TRBD2. V was pared by 4 bases and J by 3 bases, with 9 bases of the junction left unmatched. CDR3 length: 16 amino acids. The germline gives CDR1 MGHRA, CDR2 YSYEKL. Here the CDR3 DNA reads TGCGCCAGCAGCCCCCTTGGAGCTAGCGGGAGCTACGAGCAGTACTTC. It encodes CASSPLGASGSYEQYF.

The genes are TRBV25-1 and TRBJ1-2; D not resolved. The V and J ends lost 1 base and 4 bases respectively, with 7 bases between them. Germline CDR1 is MGHDK and CDR2 is SYGVNS. The CDR3 runs 13 residues. CDR3 region: CASSESRLYGYTF. The CDR3 DNA sequence: TGTGCCAGCAGTGAATCTAGACTCTATGGCTACACCTTC.

The rearrangement uses TRBV13 and TRBJ2-7; D could derive from TRBD1 or TRBD2 (7 bases each). The CDR3 spans 17 residues. V shed 5 bases and J shed 2 bases, with 22 bases lying between them. The germline gives CDR1 PRHDT, CDR2 FYEKMQ (reference sequence). The CDR3 region has the DNA TGTGCCAGCAGCCCCTCAGGGGGGGCTAGCGAAACCTACGAGCAGTACTTC. It specifies CASSPSGGASETYEQYF.

The rearrangement links TRBV21-1 to TRBJ1-2; the table's TRBD1 call for D was not verified on the DNA. TRBV21-1 is flagged as a pseudogene. This CDR3 has 16 residues. In DNA, the CDR3 is TGTGCCAGCAGCAAAGGGGACAGGGAACCTTCCGGCGGCTACACCTTC. Amino acid sequence: CASSKGDREPSGGYTF.

The chain carries TRBV18 and TRBJ2-7, with D unclear. CDR1 and CDR2 (germline): KGHSH, LQKENI. Trimming cost V 6 bases and J 0 bases, with 3 bases left between them. This CDR3 region has 11 residues. The DNA for the CDR3 is TGTGCCAGCTCGTACTCCTACGAGCAGTACTTC. It codes for CASSYSYEQYF.

This chain joins TRBV28 and TRBJ2-4, with D perhaps TRBD1 (6 bases). Germline V gene data show CDR1 as MDHEN and CDR2 as SYDVKM. The CDR3 length is 14 residues. V was cut by 8 bases and J by 1 base, with 12 bases left in between. This CDR3 is CASRGDRAKNIQYF. CDR3 bases: TGTGCCAGCCGCGGTGACAGGGCCAAAAACATTCAGTACTTC.

The chain has TRBV7-9 and TRBJ2-7, with D uncertain. The germline V and J ends were trimmed by 4 bases and 3 bases, with 19 bases remaining between them. The CDR3 has 16 amino acids. CDR1 is SEHNR and CDR2 is FQNEAQ in the germline V gene (reference sequence). The CDR3 DNA follows: TGTGCCAGCAGCTCGAACATCGGGTTTTTGAGCTACGAGCAGTACTTC. Protein product: CASSSNIGFLSYEQYF.

The V gene is TRBV5-1, the J gene TRBJ2-7; 7 bases fit TRBD1. Germline values: CDR1 SGHRS, CDR2 YFSETQ. V trimming: 2 bases; J trimming: 4 bases; junction bases outside the gene matches: 9. CDR3 length: 15 amino acids. CDR3 sequence: CASSFDRDAGYEQYF. The CDR3, as DNA: TGCGCCAGCAGCTTTGACAGGGACGCCGGGTACGAGCAGTACTTC.

The chain couples TRBV19 to TRBJ2-7, with 11 nucleotides matching TRBD2. The CDR3 runs to 16 residues. Germline lookup yields CDR1 LNHDA and CDR2 SQIVND (reference sequence). After removal of 9 bases from V and 1 base from J, the junction contained 11 bases not matched to a gene. CDR3 in DNA: TGTGCCAGGCTTACCCCGGGACTAGCGGTTTCCTACGAGCAGTACTTC. The encoded protein is CARLTPGLAVSYEQYF.